The next 15 T cell receptor beta chains were all read from a single sample in a study of T cell changes during pregnancy in multiple sclerosis. The table came from immunoSEQ multiplex PCR; TCRdb's copy has only in-frame clones and leaves some out. This table has approximately 73,000 clones, approximately 90% appearing once. This specimen consisted of CD4+ T cells from peripheral blood mononuclear cells, obtained before pregnancy. The receptor set was obtained from a female donor with multiple sclerosis, enrolled in a pregnancy study.

The chain joins TRBV6-1 to TRBJ1-6; 11 bases line up with TRBD1. The length of the CDR3 is 15 residues. Germline V gene lookup returns CDR1 MNHNS and CDR2 SASEGT. J gave up 5 bases and V 5 bases, and 2 bases lay outside the gene matches. CDR3 DNA: TGTGCCAGCAGTTGGGACAGGGGGGATAATTCACCCCTCCACTTT. Its translation: CASSWDRGDNSPLHF.

The rearrangement uses TRBV10-3 and TRBJ2-7; D call uncertain. V lost 0 bases, J lost 4 bases, and 16 bases lay in between. In germline, CDR1 is ENHRY, CDR2 SYGVKD. The CDR3 has 16 amino acids. CDR3 residues: CAISESVGREIYEQYF. As DNA, the CDR3 is TGTGCCATCAGTGAGTCCGTGGGCAGAGAGATATACGAGCAGTACTTC.

This clone was recorded a few times. The chain links TRBV11-3 to TRBJ2-2, with a possible D match to TRBD1 (7 bases). Trimming cost V 2 bases and J 4 bases, with 14 bases left between them. The CDR3 extends over 16 amino acids. CDR1 and CDR2 (germline): SGHNT, YENEEA. The CDR3 sequence: CASSLSGGQRTGELFF. The CDR3 DNA is TGTGCCAGCAGCTTATCCGGGGGACAGCGCACCGGGGAGCTGTTTTTT.

The chain combines TRBV15 with TRBJ1-3, with 8 bases that match TRBD1. This CDR3 region has 14 residues. With 7 bases clipped from V and 0 bases from J, the junction kept 2 bases outside the gene matches. Germline V CDR1 and CDR2: LNHNV, YYDKDF (reference sequence). CDR3: CATNTGGSGNTIYF. The CDR3, as DNA: TGTGCCACCAATACAGGGGGCTCTGGAAACACCATATATTTT. The whole variable domain, filled in from reference TRBV15 and TRBJ1-3, reads DAMVIQNPRYQVTQFGKPVTLSCSQTLNHNVMYWYQQKSSQAPKLLFHYYDKDFNNEADTPDNFQSRRPNTSFCFLDIRSPGLGDTAMYLCATNTGGSGNTIYFGEGSWLTVV.

The chain has TRBV5-8 and TRBJ1-1; tentatively, D is TRBD1 (6 bases). The CDR3 is made up of 17 amino acids. The V and J ends lost 3 bases and 1 base respectively, with 19 bases between them. Germline V CDR1 and CDR2: SGHTS, YDEGEE. CDR3 DNA sequence: TGTGCCAGCAGCTGGCCGGGGGGGCACAACTCGAACACTGAAGCTTTCTTT. Protein sequence: CASSWPGGHNSNTEAFF.

The chain couples TRBV7-9 to TRBJ1-2; 10 bases align to TRBD1. This CDR3 is built from 15 residues. Germline V gene data show CDR1 as SEHNR and CDR2 as FQNEAQ (reference sequence). The V and J ends lost 4 bases and 3 bases, in that order; junction bases with no gene match: 5. The CDR3 protein is CASSSRDRGDYGYTF. The CDR3 DNA is TGTGCCAGCAGCTCCCGGGACAGGGGCGACTATGGCTACACCTTC.

The V and J genes are TRBV14 and TRBJ1-6; D remains unclear. CDR3 length: 15 amino acids. V shed 2 bases and J shed 7 bases, with 12 bases lying between them. The V gene's germline CDR1 is SGHDN and CDR2 FVKESK. This CDR3 reads CASSQSGRSNSPLHF. The CDR3 DNA follows: TGTGCCAGCAGCCAAAGCGGGAGATCAAATTCACCCCTCCACTTT. Full variable domain (missing parts from reference TRBV14 and TRBJ1-6): EAGVTQFPSHSVIEKGQTVTLRCDPISGHDNLYWYRRVMGKEIKFLLHFVKESKQDESGMPNNRFLAERTGGTYSTLKVQPAELEDSGVYFCASSQSGRSNSPLHFGNGTRLTVT.

CDR3 coding DNA: TGCAGTGCTATATCTCGGGGGGGCCAGTTCTTC. This encodes CSAISRGGQFF. This chain links TRBV20-1 with TRBJ2-1, with 8 bases identical to TRBD2. Looked up from germline, CDR1 is DFQATT and CDR2 is SNEGSKA (reference sequence). The CDR3 consists of 11 residues. The junction had 6 bases not matched to a gene; V was cut back by 4 bases and J by 13 bases.

This chain links TRBV2 with TRBJ2-1; 10 bases map to TRBD2. The CDR3 is 18 amino acids. The trim removed 2 bases at V and 2 bases at J, leaving 9 bases unmatched. Looked up from germline, CDR1 is SNHLY and CDR2 is FYNNEI. CDR3 region: CASSESLAGGLAYNEQFF. The DNA of the CDR3 is TGTGCCAGCAGTGAAAGTTTAGCGGGAGGCCTTGCCTACAATGAGCAGTTCTTC.

This rearrangement joins TRBV10-3 to TRBJ1-6; a possible D gene is TRBD1 (5 bases). CDR3 length: 13 residues. Germline V gene data show CDR1 as ENHRY and CDR2 as SYGVKD. The germline V and J ends were trimmed by 7 bases and 6 bases, with 10 bases remaining between them. CDR3 sequence reads: CAIKQDGNSPLHF. CDR3 nucleotides: TGTGCCATCAAACAGGACGGTAATTCACCCCTCCACTTT.

The chain combines TRBV9 with TRBJ1-1; D uncertain. Germline V gene sequence: CDR1 SGDLS, CDR2 YYNGEE. The CDR3 has 17 amino acids. Trimming left V 1 base short and J 2 bases short, with 18 bases between. CDR3 coding DNA: TGTGCCAGCAGCGTACCCACCTTCCCAGGCCCCAACACTGAAGCTTTCTTT. It encodes CASSVPTFPGPNTEAFF. The entire variable domain, with the rest obtained from reference TRBV9 and TRBJ1-1, is as follows: DSGVTQTPKHLITATGQRVTLRCSPRSGDLSVYWYQQSLDQGLQFLIQYYNGEERAKGNILERFSAQQFPDLHSELNLSSLELGDSALYFCASSVPTFPGPNTEAFFGQGTRLTVV.

The chain carries TRBV5-1 and TRBJ1-1; TRBD1 matches at 9 bases. V gave up 4 bases and J gave up 4 bases; unmatched junction bases: 8. Germline V gene lookup returns CDR1 SGHRS and CDR2 YFSETQ. The CDR3 is 15 amino acids. CDR3 sequence: CASSIGVTGGTEAFF. Written as DNA, the CDR3 is TGCGCCAGCAGCATTGGGGTGACAGGGGGCACTGAAGCTTTCTTT.

The chain couples TRBV9 to TRBJ2-1, with TRBD2 identical over 14 bases. V was clipped by 4 bases and J by 7 bases; unmatched bases: 7. Germline CDR1 SGDLS, CDR2 YYNGEE. The length of the CDR3 is 16 residues. CDR3 region: CASSPRLAGGPNEQFF. The CDR3 DNA reads TGTGCCAGCAGCCCCCGACTAGCGGGAGGGCCGAATGAGCAGTTCTTC.

This rearrangement joins TRBV30 to TRBJ1-1; no definite D call. The CDR3 is made up of 13 amino acids. Trimming pared 6 bases from V and 0 bases from J, leaving 11 bases between. CDR1 and CDR2 (germline): GTSNPN, SVGIG (reference sequence). The CDR3 sequence: CACEQQLNTEAFF. The CDR3 coding sequence is TGTGCCTGTGAACAACAACTGAACACTGAAGCTTTCTTT.

The chain recombines TRBV6-4 with TRBJ2-5; 11 bases match TRBD2. The CDR3 covers 19 residues. V lost 5 bases to trimming and J lost 3 bases; unmatched junction nucleotides: 17. CDR1 and CDR2 from the germline V gene are MRHNA and SNTAGT. DNA for the CDR3: TGTGCCAGCAGTCCGCTTACTAGCGGGGGCCCGGGGGCGGAAGAGACCCAGTACTTC. Translation gives CASSPLTSGGPGAEETQYF.